Given below is one T cell receptor (beta chain) in context. No antigen is known for it. Only in-frame clones appear in the TCRdb table, and some are missing; sequencing was by immunoSEQ multiplex PCR. Of 9,500 to 12,000 clones listed, 74% are singletons. The sample comes from a study of CD4 T cells in relation to SARS-CoV-2 and coronaviruses. CDR1 MGHDK and CDR2 SYGVNS come from the germline V gene. The CDR3 is made up of 14 amino acids. Trimming stripped 2 bases from V and 8 bases from J, with 13 bases between. The unexposed donors gave CD4+ T cells in about 2011-2019, prior to COVID-19. The cells were cultured for less than twelve days before CD4+ T cells were isolated.

Sequenced sample: CD4+ T cells from PBMCs, cultured in vitro. The chain combines TRBV25-1 with TRBJ2-1; no clear D. The receptor was isolated from a human donor in good health. CDR3 sequence reads: CASSERTSSYEQFF. The DNA of the CDR3 is TGTGCCAGCAGTGAAAGGACGAGTTCCTATGAGCAGTTCTTC.